The sequence of this TCR beta chain was determined in a study of T cell responses to AZD1222 COVID-19 vaccine. Findings and caveats of the study: White British ancestry dominated among donors, who included more females, and clonal diversity was possibly underestimated. Repertoires were sampled only after the peak T cell response. At baseline, seropositivity was found in only a handful of AZD1222 recipients.

To note about this clone: The antigen remains undetermined.

Second-dose intervals near 4 or 12 weeks were combined. Germline V gives CDR1 LNHDA, CDR2 SQIVND (reference sequence). There are 12 residues in the CDR3. The germline V and J ends were trimmed by 7 bases and 3 bases, with 7 bases remaining between them. Sequencing was performed with immunoSEQ multiplex PCR; in TCRdb, only in-frame clones are kept and a portion is missing. The sample records around 58,000 clones, around 90% being singletons. This TCR was recovered from an adult who received the AZD1222 COVID-19 vaccine. The sample consisted of peripheral blood, taken 28 days after the second AZD1222 dose. The rearrangement joins TRBV19 to TRBJ1-5, with D unclear. This CDR3 is CASNRVNQPQHF. The CDR3 coding sequence is TGTGCCAGTAACCGGGTCAATCAGCCCCAGCATTTT.